The 9 T cell receptor beta chains listed next were all sequenced from one sample in a study of CD8 T cells in Susac syndrome. Reverse transcription of roughly 0.5 to 1 ug RNA was carried out with random hexamers. MiXCR was run by TCRdb on the immunoSEQ multiplex PCR reads, yielding one entry per CDR3 protein. The sample includes about 300,000 distinct CDR3 sequences, roughly 84% of them seen just once. Sequences were obtained from CD8+ T cells from PBMCs. Receptors originate from a human donor with multiple sclerosis.

The rearrangement joins TRBV5-5 to TRBJ2-3; the D gene is possibly TRBD2 (6 bases). Germline assignment: CDR1 SGHKS and CDR2 YYEKEE (reference sequence). With 4 bases removed from V and 6 bases from J, the gap between germline ends came to 15 bases. The CDR3 length is 14 residues. CDR3 region: CASSIRTGGDTQYF. Written as DNA, the CDR3 is TGTGCCAGCAGCATTAGGACTGGGGGGGATACGCAGTATTTT.

V gene TRBV20-1 combines with J gene TRBJ2-7, with D maybe TRBD1 (6 bases). Germline values: CDR1 DFQATT, CDR2 SNEGSKA (reference sequence). The CDR3 is made up of 18 amino acids. V was cut by 0 bases and J by 3 bases, with 24 bases left in between. CDR3: CSARDHLNSLRGFYEQYF. DNA for the CDR3: TGCAGTGCTAGAGATCATCTAAACTCTCTCAGGGGTTTCTACGAGCAGTACTTC.

V usage is TRBV28 and J usage is TRBJ2-5, with TRBD1 matching over 7 bases. Germline assignment: CDR1 MDHEN and CDR2 SYDVKM. The length of the CDR3 is 15 residues. Trimming cost V 6 bases and J 4 bases; bases outside gene matches: 11. The DNA of the CDR3 is TGTGCCAGCAGCCGATCACAGGGGATGGGAGAGACCCAGTACTTC. It yields the protein CASSRSQGMGETQYF.

This clonotype has just a few counts. This chain connects TRBV28 to TRBJ2-7, with D possibly TRBD1 on 6 matching bases. The V gene lost 3 bases and the J gene lost 3 bases, with 15 bases spanning the gap. The CDR3 spans 15 residues. Germline assignment: CDR1 MDHEN and CDR2 SYDVKM. CDR3 residues: CASSFQETGYYEQYF. CDR3 nucleotide sequence: TGTGCCAGCAGTTTTCAGGAGACAGGCTACTACGAGCAGTACTTC.

The chain employs TRBV27 and TRBJ1-2; unclear D gene. Per germline, CDR1 MNHEY and CDR2 SMNVEV (reference sequence). V was trimmed by 2 bases and J by 7 bases, leaving 14 bases between them. This CDR3 is 14 amino acids long. The CDR3, as DNA: TGTGCCAGCAGTTTAGGGTCCCAGATAAGTGGCTACACCTTC. Its translation is CASSLGSQISGYTF.

V and J are TRBV11-2 and TRBJ2-7, with TRBD2 as a possible D gene (5 bases). The germline V gene has CDR1 SGHAT and CDR2 FQNNGV. With 5 bases removed from V and 2 bases from J, the gap between germline ends came to 10 bases. The CDR3 totals 13 residues. CDR3 in amino acids: CASSQDFAYEQYF. The CDR3 region has the DNA TGTGCCAGCAGCCAGGACTTTGCCTACGAGCAGTACTTC.

The J gene is TRBJ1-1, the V gene TRBV13, with D maybe TRBD1 (5 bases). The CDR3 length is 15 residues. V was trimmed by 3 bases and J by 1 base, leaving 12 bases between them. CDR1 and CDR2 from the germline V gene are PRHDT and FYEKMQ (reference sequence). CDR3 in DNA: TGTGCCAGCAGCTTTTCGGGGGTTAAGAACACTGAAGCTTTCTTT. Its protein product is CASSFSGVKNTEAFF. The full variable domain, its missing parts supplied by reference TRBV13 and TRBJ1-1, is AAGVIQSPRHLIKEKRETATLKCYPIPRHDTVYWYQQGPGQDPQFLISFYEKMQSDKGSIPDRFSAQQFSDYHSELNMSSLELGDSALYFCASSFSGVKNTEAFFGQGTRLTVV.

This sequence joins TRBV27 and TRBJ2-3; D gene uncertain. V lost 4 bases and J lost 2, with 13 bases in between. The germline gives CDR1 MNHEY, CDR2 SMNVEV (reference sequence). The CDR3 is 15 residues long. The CDR3 region has the DNA TGTGCCAGCAGTTGGGCACCGCGGAACACAGATACGCAGTATTTT. It codes for CASSWAPRNTDTQYF.

The genes are TRBV20-1 and TRBJ2-2; TRBD2 might be the D (6 bases). With 3 bases removed from V and 4 bases from J, the gap between germline ends came to 12 bases. This CDR3 comprises 14 residues. Germline V gene data show CDR1 as DFQATT and CDR2 as SNEGSKA (reference sequence). The chain's CDR3 is CSASLAGGTGELFF. The CDR3 coding sequence is TGCAGTGCTAGCCTCGCCGGGGGCACCGGGGAGCTGTTTTTT.